This TCR beta chain was identified in a study of T cell changes during pregnancy in multiple sclerosis. Germline V CDR1 and CDR2: SNHLY, FYNNEI. The CDR3 runs 15 residues. Some clones are missing from TCRdb's copy, which holds only in-frame ones; the method was immunoSEQ multiplex PCR. The data show tens of thousands of clones, with 91% seen just once and under 0.9% held by the top ten. The material was peripheral blood, obtained in the third trimester of pregnancy. This clonotype originated in a female donor in good health, enrolled as a control in a pregnancy study. The chain is built from TRBV2 and TRBJ2-5; 7 bases agree with TRBD2. With the DNA end fitting TRBJ2-7 better, the J assignment may be wrong. CDR3 amino acids: CASSVLGGSASEQYF. The CDR3 nucleotides are TGTGCCAGCAGCGTCCTGGGCGGGAGCGCCTCCGAGCAGTACTTC.